This entry is about one T cell receptor (beta chain). The antigen is undetermined. CDR3 size: 15 residues. Germline V gene data show CDR1 as SGHNT and CDR2 as YYREEE (reference sequence). Trimming pared 5 bases from V and 1 base from J, leaving 12 bases between. MiXCR, run by TCRdb on the reads, gives a single entry per CDR3 protein. The sample lists more than 150,000 distinct CDR3 sequences; roughly 30% were seen once. This specimen belongs to a study of T cell repertoires in cytomegalovirus infection. Across the whole study: An indication of both CMV infection and matching HLA type came from public TCR beta signatures.

Study-wide results and limits: The ex vivo response was dominated by HLA-C-restricted CMV-specific TCR beta clonotypes. Cumulative public TCR beta family frequency identified CMV carriers with the relevant HLA.

Sequenced input: PBMCs. This receptor was obtained from a human donor in good health (CMV status not recorded). Some clones in this sample may be carry-over from other donors' samples. The V call is TRBV5-4, the J call TRBJ2-2; the D gene is possibly TRBD2 (5 bases). Here the CDR3 DNA reads TGTGCCAGCAGTCCTGGACTTCGGAACACCGGGGAGCTGTTTTTT. It specifies CASSPGLRNTGELFF.